Listed below are T cell receptor beta chains from one sample, sequenced in a study of blood T cell repertoires in COVID-19. This table comes from immunoSEQ multiplex PCR, and its TCRdb copy is limited to in-frame clones, with some not included. The table records hundreds of thousands of clones, roughly 87% of them present only once. Sequences were obtained from PBMCs or T cells enriched from blood (not recorded which). The receptor source for this set is a woman under 30 who had recovered from COVID-19. CDR3s include the opening cysteine and the closing phenylalanine or tryptophan. Each record gives: CDR3 length, V gene, D gene, J gene, clone size, CDR3 DNA, CDR3 protein. D genes are given only for firm matches. Clone sizes are given selectively: once, few, many, or a class where the clone is expanded.

CDR3 length: 14; V gene: TRBV4-1; D gene: NA; J gene: TRBJ2-7; clone size: once; CDR3 DNA: TGCGCCAGCAGCCAAGGCGGGGATTCCTACGAGCAGTACTTC; CDR3 protein: CASSQGGDSYEQYF
CDR3 length: 14; V gene: TRBV7-9; D gene: NA; J gene: TRBJ1-2; clone size: NA; CDR3 DNA: TGTGCCAGCAGCACCGAGGGCGTGCCAGACGGCTACACCTTC; CDR3 protein: CASSTEGVPDGYTF
CDR3 length: 16; V gene: TRBV10-3; D gene: TRBD1; J gene: TRBJ1-1; clone size: NA; CDR3 DNA: TGTGCCATCAGTGAGGGGCAGGGGGCGATGAACACTGAAGCTTTCTTT; CDR3 protein: CAISEGQGAMNTEAFF
CDR3 length: 16; V gene: TRBV7-8; D gene: TRBD1; J gene: TRBJ1-6; clone size: NA; CDR3 DNA: TGTGCCAGCAGCTCAGGGGACAGGGGATTAAATTCACCCCTCCACTTT; CDR3 protein: CASSSGDRGLNSPLHF
CDR3 length: 14; V gene: TRBV7-3; D gene: NA; J gene: TRBJ1-2; clone size: once; CDR3 DNA: TGTGCCAGCAGCACCGGTCGCGGGGTCTATGGCTACACCTTC; CDR3 protein: CASSTGRGVYGYTF
CDR3 length: 17; V gene: TRBV19; D gene: TRBD2; J gene: TRBJ2-2; clone size: NA; CDR3 DNA: TGTGCCAGTAGCGGACTAGCGGGGGGCGCGAACACCGGGGAGCTGTTTTTT; CDR3 protein: CASSGLAGGANTGELFF
CDR3 length: 16; V gene: TRBV27; D gene: TRBD1; J gene: TRBJ1-1; clone size: NA; CDR3 DNA: TGTGCCAGCAAGGTTGGGACAGGGCTCGAGGACACTGAAGCTTTCTTT; CDR3 protein: CASKVGTGLEDTEAFF
CDR3 length: 14; V gene: TRBV6-2/TRBV6-3; D gene: NA; J gene: TRBJ1-4; clone size: NA; CDR3 DNA: TGTGCCAGCAGACCTACAGGGCTAAATGAAAAACTGTTTTTT; CDR3 protein: CASRPTGLNEKLFF
CDR3 length: 16; V gene: TRBV9; D gene: TRBD1; J gene: TRBJ2-5; clone size: NA; CDR3 DNA: TGTGCCAGCAGCGTATGGGGACAGGGGGGAACGGAGACCCAGTACTTC; CDR3 protein: CASSVWGQGGTETQYF
CDR3 length: 12; V gene: TRBV7-9; D gene: NA; J gene: TRBJ1-1; clone size: many; CDR3 DNA: TGTGCCAGCAGCTTAGTTTCCGTTGAAGCTTTCTTT; CDR3 protein: CASSLVSVEAFF
CDR3 length: 14; V gene: TRBV6-4; D gene: TRBD1; J gene: TRBJ2-3; clone size: NA; CDR3 DNA: TGTGCCAGCAGTGAAGGGACAGATACAGATACGCAGTATTTT; CDR3 protein: CASSEGTDTDTQYF
CDR3 length: 16; V gene: TRBV5-1; D gene: NA; J gene: TRBJ2-3; clone size: NA; CDR3 DNA: TGCGCCAGCAGCTTGGGCCCACGTACTAGCACAGATACGCAGTATTTT; CDR3 protein: CASSLGPRTSTDTQYF
CDR3 length: 16; V gene: TRBV28; D gene: NA; J gene: TRBJ1-2; clone size: once; CDR3 DNA: TGTGCCAGCAGTTTTCCTCAAGTGGCGGAGACCTATGGCTACACCTTC; CDR3 protein: CASSFPQVAETYGYTF
CDR3 length: 14; V gene: TRBV5-6; D gene: TRBD2; J gene: TRBJ2-7; clone size: NA; CDR3 DNA: TGTGCCAGCAGTCGGGGACTAGGGGCCTACGAGCAGTACTTC; CDR3 protein: CASSRGLGAYEQYF
CDR3 length: 15; V gene: TRBV2; D gene: TRBD1; J gene: TRBJ1-6; clone size: few; CDR3 DNA: TGTGCCAGCAGTGGCCGGGACAGGGGGAGTTCACCCCTCCACTTT; CDR3 protein: CASSGRDRGSSPLHF
CDR3 length: 16; V gene: TRBV10-3; D gene: TRBD1; J gene: TRBJ1-2; clone size: NA; CDR3 DNA: TGTGCCATCAGTGAATTAGGGGTGACAGGGACGTATGGCTACACCTTC; CDR3 protein: CAISELGVTGTYGYTF
CDR3 length: 15; V gene: TRBV7-9; D gene: NA; J gene: TRBJ1-6; clone size: NA; CDR3 DNA: TGTGCCAGCAGCTTAGAGAGGGGAGGGAATTCACCCCTCCACTTT; CDR3 protein: CASSLERGGNSPLHF
CDR3 length: 13; V gene: TRBV29-1; D gene: NA; J gene: TRBJ1-1; clone size: NA; CDR3 DNA: TGCAGCGTCCCAGGAATGGGCAGGACTGAAGCTTTCTTT; CDR3 protein: CSVPGMGRTEAFF
CDR3 length: 13; V gene: TRBV7-2; D gene: TRBD1; J gene: TRBJ2-7; clone size: NA; CDR3 DNA: TGTGCCAGCAGCTCGGAACAGGGGGCTGAGCAGTACTTC; CDR3 protein: CASSSEQGAEQYF
CDR3 length: 16; V gene: TRBV4-3; D gene: TRBD1; J gene: TRBJ1-2; clone size: NA; CDR3 DNA: TGCGCCAGCAGCCAAGCAGGGACAGGGGACCTCTATGGCTACACCTTC; CDR3 protein: CASSQAGTGDLYGYTF
CDR3 length: 16; V gene: TRBV4-2; D gene: NA; J gene: TRBJ1-2; clone size: NA; CDR3 DNA: TGTGCCAGCAGCCAAGATGGGCAGGGTCCCTTTCTCAGCTACACCTTC; CDR3 protein: CASSQDGQGPFLSYTF
CDR3 length: 14; V gene: TRBV6-5; D gene: NA; J gene: TRBJ1-5; clone size: once; CDR3 DNA: TGTGCCAGCAGCCCGGACAGCTACAATCAGCCCCAGCATTTT; CDR3 protein: CASSPDSYNQPQHF
CDR3 length: 16; V gene: TRBV14; D gene: NA; J gene: TRBJ1-2; clone size: NA; CDR3 DNA: TGTGCCAGCAGCCAAGCTTCCGGGGGAATGAACTATGGCTACACCTTC; CDR3 protein: CASSQASGGMNYGYTF
CDR3 length: 18; V gene: TRBV19; D gene: NA; J gene: TRBJ2-6; clone size: NA; CDR3 DNA: TGTGCCAGTAGCAGAAACAGGGGGGGTAGCTCTGGGGCCAACGTCCTGACTTTC; CDR3 protein: CASSRNRGGSSGANVLTF
CDR3 length: 13; V gene: TRBV9; D gene: NA; J gene: TRBJ1-5; clone size: NA; CDR3 DNA: TGTGCCAGCAGCGTAGAGTCAGATCAGCCCCAGCATTTT; CDR3 protein: CASSVESDQPQHF
CDR3 length: 12; V gene: TRBV28; D gene: NA; J gene: TRBJ1-5; clone size: once; CDR3 DNA: TGTGCCAGCAGACAGGCTAATCAGCCCCAGCATTTT; CDR3 protein: CASRQANQPQHF
CDR3 length: 13; V gene: TRBV6-5; D gene: TRBD1; J gene: TRBJ1-2; clone size: NA; CDR3 DNA: TGTGCCAGCAGCCGGGACAGGGACCATGGCTACACCTTC; CDR3 protein: CASSRDRDHGYTF
CDR3 length: 16; V gene: TRBV5-1; D gene: TRBD1; J gene: TRBJ2-3; clone size: NA; CDR3 DNA: TGCGCCAGCAGCGCCCAGGGGGTTTCTAGCACAGATACGCAGTATTTT; CDR3 protein: CASSAQGVSSTDTQYF
CDR3 length: 15; V gene: TRBV18; D gene: NA; J gene: TRBJ2-5; clone size: NA; CDR3 DNA: TGTGCCAGCTCACCGAGGGTTTCGGGCCAAGAGACCCAGTACTTC; CDR3 protein: CASSPRVSGQETQYF
CDR3 length: 16; V gene: TRBV18; D gene: NA; J gene: TRBJ1-2; clone size: NA; CDR3 DNA: TGTGCCAGCTCACCATCGACAGTACAACCAAACTATGGCTACACCTTC; CDR3 protein: CASSPSTVQPNYGYTF
CDR3 length: 12; V gene: TRBV19; D gene: TRBD2; J gene: TRBJ2-1; clone size: few; CDR3 DNA: TGTGCCAGTACCGGGGGAGGGGATGAGCAGTTCTTC; CDR3 protein: CASTGGGDEQFF
CDR3 length: 13; V gene: TRBV28; D gene: TRBD1; J gene: TRBJ2-2; clone size: NA; CDR3 DNA: TGTGCCAGCGAGAGGGGGCACACCGGGGAGCTGTTTTTT; CDR3 protein: CASERGHTGELFF
CDR3 length: 20; V gene: TRBV19; D gene: TRBD2; J gene: TRBJ2-1; clone size: NA; CDR3 DNA: TGTGCCAGTAGTATAGATGGGACTAGCGGGAGGGCCATAACCTACAATGAGCAGTTCTTC; CDR3 protein: CASSIDGTSGRAITYNEQFF
CDR3 length: 16; V gene: TRBV6-5; D gene: NA; J gene: TRBJ1-2; clone size: NA; CDR3 DNA: TGTGCCAGCAGTTACGACCCTCCGGGAGTTAACTATGGCTACACCTTC; CDR3 protein: CASSYDPPGVNYGYTF
CDR3 length: 12; V gene: TRBV28; D gene: NA; J gene: TRBJ1-2; clone size: NA; CDR3 DNA: TGTGCCGTAGGGGAGGGCCCCTATGGCTACACCTTC; CDR3 protein: CAVGEGPYGYTF
CDR3 length: 15; V gene: TRBV9; D gene: NA; J gene: TRBJ2-4; clone size: NA; CDR3 DNA: TGTGCCAGCAGCGCTCAACCGGGATCCGAAAACATTCAGTACTTC; CDR3 protein: CASSAQPGSENIQYF
CDR3 length: 17; V gene: TRBV4-3; D gene: TRBD1; J gene: TRBJ1-3; clone size: NA; CDR3 DNA: TGCGCCAGCAGCCATCCCGTAGGGGACAGGGGCAGAAACACCATATATTTT; CDR3 protein: CASSHPVGDRGRNTIYF
CDR3 length: 14; V gene: TRBV6-2/TRBV6-3; D gene: TRBD1; J gene: TRBJ1-1; clone size: NA; CDR3 DNA: TGTGCCAGCAGTTACCGAGACAGGGGCACTGAAGCTTTCTTT; CDR3 protein: CASSYRDRGTEAFF
CDR3 length: 14; V gene: TRBV20-1; D gene: NA; J gene: TRBJ1-1; clone size: NA; CDR3 DNA: TGCAGTGCTAGTAAAGCGGGGGCAGGCACTGAAGCTTTCTTT; CDR3 protein: CSASKAGAGTEAFF
CDR3 length: 16; V gene: TRBV5-5; D gene: TRBD1; J gene: TRBJ2-7; clone size: NA; CDR3 DNA: TGTGCCAGCAGCCTTTCGCCCGGGACAGAAGCCTACGAGCAGTACTTC; CDR3 protein: CASSLSPGTEAYEQYF
CDR3 length: 15; V gene: TRBV4-3; D gene: TRBD1; J gene: TRBJ1-4; clone size: once; CDR3 DNA: TGCGCCAGCAGCCCCCGGACAGGGGGTAATGAAAAACTGTTTTTT; CDR3 protein: CASSPRTGGNEKLFF
CDR3 length: 18; V gene: TRBV7-6; D gene: TRBD2; J gene: TRBJ2-2; clone size: NA; CDR3 DNA: TGTGCCAGCAGCTCTTCCCGAGATCTAGCGGGAGTCACCGGGGAGCTGTTTTTT; CDR3 protein: CASSSSRDLAGVTGELFF
CDR3 length: 18; V gene: TRBV5-1; D gene: TRBD2; J gene: TRBJ2-5; clone size: NA; CDR3 DNA: TGCGCCAGCAGCTTGGGGCGGACTCCTAGCGGAGGCCAAGAGACCCAGTACTTC; CDR3 protein: CASSLGRTPSGGQETQYF
CDR3 length: 15; V gene: TRBV14; D gene: TRBD1; J gene: TRBJ1-2; clone size: NA; CDR3 DNA: TGTGCCAGCAGCCAAGAGGACAGGGGGGCCTATGGCTACACCTTC; CDR3 protein: CASSQEDRGAYGYTF
CDR3 length: 14; V gene: TRBV28; D gene: NA; J gene: TRBJ1-2; clone size: NA; CDR3 DNA: TGTGCCAGCAGTTTCCGCGGGAGGTACTATGGCTACACCTTC; CDR3 protein: CASSFRGRYYGYTF
CDR3 length: 14; V gene: TRBV24-1; D gene: NA; J gene: TRBJ1-2; clone size: NA; CDR3 DNA: TGTGCCACCAGTGATTATTCCAGGAACTATGGCTACACCTTC; CDR3 protein: CATSDYSRNYGYTF
CDR3 length: 16; V gene: TRBV5-5; D gene: TRBD2; J gene: TRBJ2-5; clone size: NA; CDR3 DNA: TGTGCCAGCAGCCCCCTAGCGGGAGGGCCGCGAGAGACCCAGTACTTC; CDR3 protein: CASSPLAGGPRETQYF
CDR3 length: 12; V gene: TRBV7-2; D gene: NA; J gene: TRBJ2-1; clone size: NA; CDR3 DNA: TGTGCCAGCAGCGTATACTACAATGAGCAGTTCTTC; CDR3 protein: CASSVYYNEQFF
CDR3 length: 14; V gene: TRBV18; D gene: NA; J gene: TRBJ2-7; clone size: NA; CDR3 DNA: TGTGCCAGCTCACGGGCAGGGGTAGGCTACGAGCAGTACTTC; CDR3 protein: CASSRAGVGYEQYF
CDR3 length: 13; V gene: TRBV9; D gene: NA; J gene: TRBJ2-2; clone size: few; CDR3 DNA: TGTGCCAGCATGCGGTCGAACACCGGGGAGCTGTTTTTT; CDR3 protein: CASMRSNTGELFF
CDR3 length: 12; V gene: TRBV11-2; D gene: NA; J gene: TRBJ2-3; clone size: NA; CDR3 DNA: TGTGCCAGCAGCCCAGGGGTAGATACGCAGTATTTT; CDR3 protein: CASSPGVDTQYF